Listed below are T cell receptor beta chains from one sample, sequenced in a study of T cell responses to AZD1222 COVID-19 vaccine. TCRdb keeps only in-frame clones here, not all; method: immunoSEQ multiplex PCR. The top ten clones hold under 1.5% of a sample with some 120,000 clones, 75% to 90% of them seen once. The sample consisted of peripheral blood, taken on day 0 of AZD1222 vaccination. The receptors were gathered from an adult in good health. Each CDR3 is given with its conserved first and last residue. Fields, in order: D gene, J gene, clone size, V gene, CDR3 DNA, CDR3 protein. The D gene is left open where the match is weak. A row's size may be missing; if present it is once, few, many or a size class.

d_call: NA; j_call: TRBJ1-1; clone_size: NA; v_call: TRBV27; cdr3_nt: TGTGCCAGCAGGACCAATAGCCTTGAAGCTTTCTTT; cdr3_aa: CASRTNSLEAFF
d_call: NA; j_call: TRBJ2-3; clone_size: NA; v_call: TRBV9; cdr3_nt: TGTGCCAGCAGCGTTCTCCCCACAGATACGCAGTATTTT; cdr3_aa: CASSVLPTDTQYF
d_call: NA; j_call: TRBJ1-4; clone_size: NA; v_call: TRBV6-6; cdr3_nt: TGTGCCAGCAGCCCACAGGGCTTCTCAATGAAAACCATTTTT; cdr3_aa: CASSPQGFSMKTIF
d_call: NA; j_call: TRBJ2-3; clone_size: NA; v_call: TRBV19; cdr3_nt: TGTGCCAGTAGTATTGGTCTTAGCACAGATACGCAGTATTTT; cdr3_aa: CASSIGLSTDTQYF
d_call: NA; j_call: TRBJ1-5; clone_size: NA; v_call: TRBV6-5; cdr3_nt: TGTGCCAGCAGTTGGACAGAATCGGGTCAGCCCCAGCATTTT; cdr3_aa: CASSWTESGQPQHF
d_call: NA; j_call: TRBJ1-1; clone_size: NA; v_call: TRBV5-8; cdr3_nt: TGTGCCAGCAGCACGGGGCTCCTTAAGGTCACTGAAGCTTTCTTT; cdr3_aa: CASSTGLLKVTEAFF
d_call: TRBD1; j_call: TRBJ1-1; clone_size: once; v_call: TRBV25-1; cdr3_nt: TGTGCCAGCAGTGCCCGACAGGGATTCATCGCTGAAGCTTTCTTT; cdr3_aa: CASSARQGFIAEAFF
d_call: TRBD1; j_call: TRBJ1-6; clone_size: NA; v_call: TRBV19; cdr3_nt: TGTGCCTCGGCCGGGCAGGGGGATTCACCCCTCCACTTT; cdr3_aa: CASAGQGDSPLHF
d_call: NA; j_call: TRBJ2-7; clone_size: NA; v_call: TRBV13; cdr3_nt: TGTGCCAGCAGCTATTCCTACGAGCAGTACTTC; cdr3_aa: CASSYSYEQYF
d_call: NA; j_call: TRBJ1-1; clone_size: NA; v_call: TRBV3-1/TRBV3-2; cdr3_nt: TGTGCCAGCAGCCCTCGGGGCAGCACTGAAGCTTTCTTT; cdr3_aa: CASSPRGSTEAFF
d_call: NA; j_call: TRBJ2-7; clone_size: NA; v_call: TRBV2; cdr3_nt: TGTGCCAGCAGTACCGAGACCTACGAGCAGTACTTC; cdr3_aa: CASSTETYEQYF
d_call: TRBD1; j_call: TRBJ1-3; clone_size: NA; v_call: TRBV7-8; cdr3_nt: TGTGCCAGCAGCTTAGCGCGGGTCCAGGACAGGGGGCCTTCTGGAAACACCATATATTTT; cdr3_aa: CASSLARVQDRGPSGNTIYF
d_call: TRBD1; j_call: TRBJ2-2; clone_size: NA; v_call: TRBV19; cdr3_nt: TGTGCCAGCATGGACAGGGGGGACACCGGGGAGCTGTTTTTT; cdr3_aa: CASMDRGDTGELFF
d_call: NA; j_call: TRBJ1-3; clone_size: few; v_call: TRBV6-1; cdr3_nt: TGTGCCAGCAGTGAAGCGGACACTCTCTCTGGAAACACCATATATTTT; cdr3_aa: CASSEADTLSGNTIYF
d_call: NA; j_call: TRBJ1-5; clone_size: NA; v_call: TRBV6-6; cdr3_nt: TGTGCCAGCGGGGAGGGGCAGACTAGCAATCAGCCCCAGCATTTT; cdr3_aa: CASGEGQTSNQPQHF
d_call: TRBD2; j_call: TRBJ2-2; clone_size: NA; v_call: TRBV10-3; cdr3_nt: TGTGCCATCAGTGTCGAAGCGGGGGGATCCGGGGAGCTGTTTTTT; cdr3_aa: CAISVEAGGSGELFF
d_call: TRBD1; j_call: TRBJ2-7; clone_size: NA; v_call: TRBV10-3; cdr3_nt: TGTGCCACAGGCCCGGGACAGTTGATGGCCTACGAGCAGTACTTC; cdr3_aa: CATGPGQLMAYEQYF
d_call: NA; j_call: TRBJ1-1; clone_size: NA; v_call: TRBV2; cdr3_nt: TGTGCCAGCAGTGAAAAGAGGTTGAACACTGAAGCTTTCTTT; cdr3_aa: CASSEKRLNTEAFF
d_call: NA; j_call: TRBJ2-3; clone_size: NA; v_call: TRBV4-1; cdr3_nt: TGCGCCAGCAGCCAAGAGGGGTTTGGGTCAGATACGCAGTATTTT; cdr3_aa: CASSQEGFGSDTQYF
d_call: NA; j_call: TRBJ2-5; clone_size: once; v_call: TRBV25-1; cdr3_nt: TGTGCCAGCAGTGGGGGAGGCCAGGGGACCCAGTACTTC; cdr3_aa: CASSGGGQGTQYF
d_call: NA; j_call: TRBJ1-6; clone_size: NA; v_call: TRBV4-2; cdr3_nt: TGTGCCAGCAGCCCCCTTAAGGGGTTCTATAATTCACCCCTCCACTTT; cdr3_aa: CASSPLKGFYNSPLHF
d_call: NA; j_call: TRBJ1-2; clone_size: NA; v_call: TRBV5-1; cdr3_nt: TGCGCCAGCAGCTTGGAGGGGGGCTCGATGAGTGGCTACACCTTC; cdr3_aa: CASSLEGGSMSGYTF
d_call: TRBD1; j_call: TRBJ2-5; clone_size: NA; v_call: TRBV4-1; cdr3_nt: TGCGCCAGCAGCCAAGGGGGGACAGGGATAGGTGAGACCCAGTACTTC; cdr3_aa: CASSQGGTGIGETQYF
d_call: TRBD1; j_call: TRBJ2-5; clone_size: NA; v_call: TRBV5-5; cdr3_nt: TGTGCCAGCAGCTCAACACTCGGACAGGGATACCTCCAAGAGACCCAGTACTTC; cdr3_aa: CASSSTLGQGYLQETQYF
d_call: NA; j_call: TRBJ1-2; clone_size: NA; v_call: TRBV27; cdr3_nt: TGTGCCAGCAGTTTAACAGCTAACTATGGCTACACCTTC; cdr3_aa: CASSLTANYGYTF
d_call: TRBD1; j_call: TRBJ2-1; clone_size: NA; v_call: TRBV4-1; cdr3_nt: TGCGCCAGCAGCCCCATTGGACAGGGGGCGCGGAATGAGCAGTTCTTC; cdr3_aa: CASSPIGQGARNEQFF
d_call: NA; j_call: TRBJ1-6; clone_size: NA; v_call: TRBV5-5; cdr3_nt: TGTGCCAGCGGGGTAGATTGGAATTCACCCCTCCACTTT; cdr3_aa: CASGVDWNSPLHF
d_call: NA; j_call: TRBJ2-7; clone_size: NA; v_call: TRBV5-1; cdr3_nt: TGCGCCAGCAGCCCAGGTCCGGGGGGCGCGTACGAGCAGTACTTC; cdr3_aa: CASSPGPGGAYEQYF
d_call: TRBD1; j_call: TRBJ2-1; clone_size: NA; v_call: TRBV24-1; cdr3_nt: TGTGCCACCAGTGATGGGGACAGGGCAACCTACAATGAGCAGTTCTTC; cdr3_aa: CATSDGDRATYNEQFF
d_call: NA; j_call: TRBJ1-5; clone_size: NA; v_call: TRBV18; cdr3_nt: TGTGCCAGCTCACCCGACAGGTTTTCATCGCCCCAGCATTTT; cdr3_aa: CASSPDRFSSPQHF